Presented here are 2 T cell receptor beta chains from one specimen sequenced in a study of T cells after yellow fever vaccination. MiXCR, run by TCRdb on the 5' RACE reads, gives a single entry per CDR3 protein. The table records about 300,000 distinct CDR3 sequences, roughly 9% of them present only once. The sequenced sample was CD4+ T cells sorted from PBMCs, obtained 5 days after the yellow fever booster vaccination. Receptor source: a man younger than 35 who received the YFV17D yellow fever vaccine.

The gene calls are TRBV5-5 and TRBJ2-3; the match to TRBD1 covers 10 bases. The junction had 4 bases not matched to a gene; V was cut back by 4 bases and J by 2 bases. The CDR3 runs to 15 residues. Germline lookup yields CDR1 SGHKS and CDR2 YYEKEE (reference sequence). In nucleotides, the CDR3 is TGTGCCAGCAGCGACCGACAGGGGGCCACAGATACGCAGTATTTT. Its translation is CASSDRQGATDTQYF.

The chain uses TRBV6-5 and TRBJ2-7, with D uncertain. Per the germline V gene, CDR1 is MNHEY and CDR2 is SVGAGI. The CDR3 extends over 13 amino acids. Trimming cost V 6 bases and J 5 bases, with 14 bases left between them. The CDR3 loop is CASSQARYDEQYV. The CDR3 DNA sequence: TGTGCCAGCAGCCAAGCTAGATACGACGAGCAGTACGTC.